The entry below describes one TCR beta chain. V shed 1 base and J 3 bases; nucleotides not matched to a gene: 5. CDR1 and CDR2 from the germline V gene are LGHNA and YNFKEQ. The CDR3 covers 16 residues. The table came from immunoSEQ multiplex PCR; TCRdb's copy has only in-frame clones and leaves some out. This table holds a few hundred thousand clones, around 87% found once. These data come from a study of blood T cell repertoires in COVID-19. This clonotype originated in a woman aged 60-75 years with COVID-19, enrolled during active disease. The chain recombines TRBV4-2 with TRBJ1-4; 7 nucleotides align to TRBD1. Sequenced input: peripheral blood. The CDR3, as DNA: TGTGCCAGCAGCCAAGCCAGGACAGGCGCTAATGAAAAACTGTTTTTT. Its protein product is CASSQARTGANEKLFF.